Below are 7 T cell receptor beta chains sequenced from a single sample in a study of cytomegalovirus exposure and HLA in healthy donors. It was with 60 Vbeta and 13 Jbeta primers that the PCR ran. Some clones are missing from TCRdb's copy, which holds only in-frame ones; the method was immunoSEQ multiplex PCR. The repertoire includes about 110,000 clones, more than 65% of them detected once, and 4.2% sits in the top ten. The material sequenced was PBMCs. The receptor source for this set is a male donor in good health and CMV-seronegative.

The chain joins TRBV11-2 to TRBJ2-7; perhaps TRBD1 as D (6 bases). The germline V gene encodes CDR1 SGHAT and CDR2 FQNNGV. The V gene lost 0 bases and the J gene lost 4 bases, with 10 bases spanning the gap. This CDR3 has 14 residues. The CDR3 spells CASSLEGQFYEQYF. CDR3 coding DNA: TGTGCCAGCAGCTTAGAAGGACAGTTTTACGAGCAGTACTTC.

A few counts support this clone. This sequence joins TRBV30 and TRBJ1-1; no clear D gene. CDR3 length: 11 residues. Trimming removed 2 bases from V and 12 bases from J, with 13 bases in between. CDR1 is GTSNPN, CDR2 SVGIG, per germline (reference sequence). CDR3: CAWSLRGLPFF. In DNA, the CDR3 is TGTGCCTGGAGTCTGAGAGGGTTACCTTTCTTT.

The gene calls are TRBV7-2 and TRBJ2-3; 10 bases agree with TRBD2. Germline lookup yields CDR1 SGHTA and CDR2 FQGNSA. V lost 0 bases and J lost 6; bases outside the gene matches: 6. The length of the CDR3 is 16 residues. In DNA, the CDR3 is TGTGCCAGCAGCTTAGCGGGGCTAGCGGGAGAGGATACGCAGTATTTT. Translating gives CASSLAGLAGEDTQYF.

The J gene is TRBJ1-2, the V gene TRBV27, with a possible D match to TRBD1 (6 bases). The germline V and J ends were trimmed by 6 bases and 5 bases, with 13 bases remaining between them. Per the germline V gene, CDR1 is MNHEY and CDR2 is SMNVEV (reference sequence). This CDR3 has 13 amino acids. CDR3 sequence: CASRTPQGYGYTF. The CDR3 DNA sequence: TGTGCCAGCAGGACCCCACAGGGTTATGGCTACACCTTC.

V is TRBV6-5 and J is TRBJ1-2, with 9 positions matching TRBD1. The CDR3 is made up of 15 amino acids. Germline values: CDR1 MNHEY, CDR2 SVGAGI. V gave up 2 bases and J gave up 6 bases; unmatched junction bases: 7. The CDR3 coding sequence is TGTGCCAGCAGTTACACCGGACAGGGGTGGAATGGCTACACCTTC. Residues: CASSYTGQGWNGYTF.

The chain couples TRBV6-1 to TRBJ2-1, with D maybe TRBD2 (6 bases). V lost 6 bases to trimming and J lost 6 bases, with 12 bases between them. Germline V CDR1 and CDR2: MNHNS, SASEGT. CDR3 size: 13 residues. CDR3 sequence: CASRDGRSNEQFF. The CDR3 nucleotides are TGTGCCAGCAGAGATGGGAGGAGCAATGAGCAGTTCTTC.

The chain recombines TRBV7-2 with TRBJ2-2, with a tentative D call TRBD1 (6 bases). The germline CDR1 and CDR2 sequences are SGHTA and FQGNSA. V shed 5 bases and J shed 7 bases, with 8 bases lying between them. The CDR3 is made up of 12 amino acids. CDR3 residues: CASSKGVGELFF. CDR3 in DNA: TGTGCCAGCAGCAAGGGGGTCGGGGAGCTGTTTTTT.